This T cell receptor beta chain was obtained from a study of cytotoxic CD8 clonotypes in ibrutinib-treated CLL. Study details: Researchers reported ten to twelve relapsed/refractory and about 14 treatment-naive patients, 17 of them IGHV unmutated.

Repertoires were generated with immunoSEQ multiplex PCR, while TCRdb's copy carries only in-frame clones and drops some. The table has about 140,000 clones, under 95% seen once. The germline V gene encodes CDR1 SGHRS and CDR2 YFSETQ. The CDR3 is 13 amino acids. Trimming took 0 bases from V and 3 from J, leaving 4 bases between them. As for this clone: This same CDR3 is encoded by further DNA sequences in the sample.

V gene TRBV5-1 combines with J gene TRBJ2-1; D is undetermined. This specimen consisted of PBMCs, obtained after 12 months of ibrutinib treatment. The receptor was isolated from a human donor with chronic lymphocytic leukemia. The DNA for the CDR3 is TGCGCCAGCAGCTTGGGTAGCTACAATGAGCAGTTCTTC. As protein: CASSLGSYNEQFF.